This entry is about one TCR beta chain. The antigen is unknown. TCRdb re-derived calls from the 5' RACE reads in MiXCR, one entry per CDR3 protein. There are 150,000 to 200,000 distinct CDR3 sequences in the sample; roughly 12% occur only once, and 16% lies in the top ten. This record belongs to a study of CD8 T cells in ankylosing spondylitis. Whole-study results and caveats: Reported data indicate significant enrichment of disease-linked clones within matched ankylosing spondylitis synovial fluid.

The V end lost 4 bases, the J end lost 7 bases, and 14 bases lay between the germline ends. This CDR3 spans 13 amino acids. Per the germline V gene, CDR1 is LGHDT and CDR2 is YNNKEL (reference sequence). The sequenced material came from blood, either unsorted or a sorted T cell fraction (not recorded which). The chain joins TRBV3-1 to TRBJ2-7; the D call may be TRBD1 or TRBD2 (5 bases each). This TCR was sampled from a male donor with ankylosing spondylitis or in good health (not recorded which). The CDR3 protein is CASSPGPFREQYF. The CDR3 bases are TGTGCCAGCAGCCCGGGGCCGTTTAGAGAGCAGTACTTC.